This TCR beta chain was found in a study of beta chain features in type 1 diabetes (dated by TCRdb to between 2017 and 2018). Regarding the complete study: Mean age, gender distribution, total cell number and subset yield were not different between patients and healthy donors. A total of 90 million to 120 million sorted cells were examined across all samples, and a strong correlation was observed between cell number per subset and RNA yield. The study compared the TCRB repertoires of sorted circulating CD4+ T cell subsets in recently diagnosed type 1 diabetes patients with those in matched healthy donors. Regulatory and stem cell-like memory subsets were obtained from only 8 patients and roughly eight healthy donors, while naive and central memory subsets were obtained from all 28 donors.

The High Capacity cDNA Reverse Transcription Kit was used to reverse transcribe all of the isolated RNA, meaning that expressed TCRB transcripts were what got sequenced. Deep immunoSEQ sequencing was applied to naive, central memory and regulatory T cell samples, giving an average of around 3.4 million total reads per sample. After sorted cells were lysed in RLT buffer, RNA was extracted with DNase-treated RNeasy Micro or Mini kits, with the choice depending on cell number. Each cell subset was processed separately to prevent cross-contamination, with patient and healthy donor samples processed together. TCRB sequences were amplified from cDNA with the immunoSEQ multiplex PCR, producing 87-bp fragments spanning the CDR3 region. Sequencing of the amplicons was performed on the Illumina HiSeq platform. The study's processing was this. PCR bias was computationally corrected using synthetic template baselines, reads within Hamming distance 2 were collapsed, and singletons that could not be merged were discarded. Reads were aligned to IMGT to assign V, D and J genes, CDR3 length, and insertions or deletions at six rearrangement sites. Clonotype counts were normalized to sorted cell number within each subset before computing true diversity and Gini coefficients with the tcR R package. Repertoire sharing was quantified using the overlap coefficient calculated on TCRB nucleotide sequences. Out-of-frame TCRB sequences from naive cells were analyzed to stand in for the pre-selection repertoire. Here the immuneACCESS table is served through TCRdb, limited to in-frame sequences with V and J called. Missing clones are a known gap in these copies; in checked studies unresolved V genes cover under half, and the rest lacks a known reason. Clone size and the V and J calls come from that table; the DNA yielded D and trimming. The sample table records some 700,000 clones; about an eighth of these occur just once. In total, the top ten clones hold approximately 0.022% of the sample.

Each donor gave one peripheral blood draw, around 0.12 L on average, collected into heparinised tubes. Using a panel that included CD45RO, CCR7, CD25, CD127, CD95 and CD27, naive, central memory, regulatory and stem cell-like memory CD4+ T cells were sorted on a BD FACSAria II. All sorted populations exceeded 95% purity. Right away, PBMCs were isolated by Lymphoprep density gradient centrifugation and were stained directly, with no culture step. So that batch effects would be minimized, each experiment stained and sorted samples in pairs, pairing one healthy donor with one patient. CDR3 length: 12 amino acids, cysteine to phenylalanine. Only CDR3 DNA remains: 36 bases, in frame from the first base. The germline V gene gives CDR1 as SGDLS and CDR2 as YYNGEE. Broader findings and caveats from the paper: Patients with type 1 diabetes made fewer insertions and deleted more nucleotides at VDJ recombination sites, implying thymic rearrangement abnormalities. Naive, central memory and regulatory TCRB repertoires appeared more similar among patients than among healthy donors. In all four CD4+ subsets, TCRB CDR3 length was moderately but significantly shorter in type 1 diabetes patients. Because small numbers of individuals were included in the HLA sub-analyses, any influence of HLA type on TCRB rearrangement was left unresolved. Shorter templates might be favored by PCR, yet because patient and control samples were amplified and corrected together, any such skew would affect both groups equally. Because cDNA rather than genomic DNA was sequenced, highly expressing activated cells could have been over-represented, although no difference in activation and CD3 levels was found between groups.

Comments on this clone: Its antigen is unknown. Base qualities are not at hand, and no much larger clone is one base apart.

Here the chain combines TRBV9 and TRBJ1-4; the D segment cannot be called with confidence. Sample: naive CD4+ T cells from blood. The cell subset or site label, read with the paper, signifies: true naive CD4+ T cells. The receptor was isolated from a man younger than 35 with type 1 diabetes. DNA sequence: TGTGCGAGCGGGCGGGATAATGAAAAACTGTTTTTT. It translates to CASGRDNEKLFF.